This T cell receptor beta chain was recorded in a study of vaccination effects on CD4 cells after COVID-19 (dated by TCRdb to between 2021 and 2024). With respect to the entire study: Each participant received two doses of an mRNA SARS-CoV-2 vaccine, either BNT162b2 or mRNA-1273. Cultures from other donors in the study were sequenced with the Oncomine TCR Beta short-read assay on an Illumina iSeq 100. Altogether, some 10 COVID-19 convalescent patients and several SARS-CoV-2-naive healthy vaccine recipients made up the full study. The study compared SARS-CoV-2 spike-specific CD4+ TCR repertoires before and after mRNA vaccination in COVID-19 convalescent patients and infection-naive vaccine recipients.

Library creation used the immunoSEQ multiplex PCR assay. DNA from the cultured, isolated CD4+ T cells was subjected to TCR beta CDR3 sequencing. The authors' analysis ran thus. Non-productive TCR sequences were removed, reads were trimmed to the CDR3 region, and CDR3s of at least 7 amino acids were retained. The MANAFEST web app was used to identify antigen-specific clonotypes by comparing expansion in peptide wells with expansion in reference cultures. For clones to be considered positive, expansion at FDR<0.05 versus reference and all other wells, an odds ratio above 5, and a frequency above 0.1% in two replicate wells were required. A clonotype was defined as cross-reactive if the clonotype was significantly expanded both in SARS-CoV-2 spike wells and in at least one common cold coronavirus spike condition. Levenshtein distance calculated with the stringdist R package was used to assess CDR3 similarity, and unrooted trees were constructed with ape in R 3.6.1. This is the immuneACCESS table as TCRdb keeps it, with only in-frame sequences that have V and J called. A part of the clones is gone; compared with another copy, unresolved V genes explain less than half, and the rest is unexplained. V and J calls and clone size are as listed in that table; D and trimming were resolved from the DNA. Across this sample there are 20,000 to 30,000 clones, with 55% to 75% seen only once. In total, the top ten clones hold approximately 12% of the sample.

As encoded in the germline V gene, CDR1 is KGHSH while CDR2 is LQKENI. Unmatched junction bases come to 5, with V trimmed by 3 bases and J by 4 bases. The CDR3 goes from the cysteine to the phenylalanine over 14 residues. Only CDR3 DNA is held: 42 bases, read in frame from base 1. Concerning this clone itself: Its antigen target is currently unknown. One base away there is no much larger clone; base qualities are not given.

On the study overall, not on this receptor specifically: In healthy vaccine recipients, vaccine-induced clones were almost all SARS-CoV-2 mono-reactive, with only 1 of 255 being cross-reactive with common cold coronaviruses. Both infection-induced and vaccine-induced clones contracted markedly at late post-vaccination timepoints, which is consistent with waning T cell responses. The study was limited by a small number of convalescent patients and lacked early post-infection timepoints.

In the ViraFEST assay, PBMC were stimulated with viral peptide pools, and antigen-specific CD4+ T cell clonotypes were then identified by expansion using TCR sequencing. After less than 13 days of culture, CD4+ T cells were isolated with the EasySep CD4+ T cell isolation kit. Negative nucleocapsid antibody results before and after vaccination confirmed that the healthy vaccine recipients had no prior SARS-CoV-2 infection. Each well held around 2 million PBMC cultured in IMDM containing roughly 4.9% human AB serum, 8 to 10 IU/ml IL-2 and gentamicin, along with roughly 10 ug/ml peptides. On days 3 and 7, half of the culture medium was replaced with fresh IL-2-containing medium. Each peptide stimulation condition was cultured in triplicate wells unless otherwise noted. PBMC were separated from whole blood using Ficoll-Paque Plus gradient centrifugation and were then either cryopreserved at -140C or used fresh. The overlapping peptide pools covered the spike proteins of SARS-CoV-2 as well as those of the common cold coronaviruses HCoV-NL63, HCoV-OC43 and HCoV-229E. Genomic DNA was extracted from cultured CD4+ T cells with the QIAamp micro DNA kit.

The rearrangement joined TRBV18 to TRBJ1-2; 7 bases in between match TRBD1. The source was CD4+ T cells from PBMCs cultured with HCoV-OC43 spike peptides, collected before COVID-19 vaccination. According to the study, the label for this sample's cell subset or site signals: HCoV-OC43 spike overlapping peptide pool stimulation. The sequence derives from a human donor who received a COVID-19 vaccine. The sequence in DNA is TGTGCCAGCTCACCGAGCGGACAGGTCTATGGCTACACCTTC. Its amino acids are CASSPSGQVYGYTF.